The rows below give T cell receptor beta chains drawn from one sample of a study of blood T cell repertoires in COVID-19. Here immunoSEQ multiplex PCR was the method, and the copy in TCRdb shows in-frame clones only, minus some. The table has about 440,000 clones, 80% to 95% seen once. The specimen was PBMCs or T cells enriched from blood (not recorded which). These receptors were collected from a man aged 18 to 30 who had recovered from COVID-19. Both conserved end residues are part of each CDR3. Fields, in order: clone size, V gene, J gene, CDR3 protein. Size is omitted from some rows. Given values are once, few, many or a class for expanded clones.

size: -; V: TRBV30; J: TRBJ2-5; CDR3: CAGTGTGGETQYF
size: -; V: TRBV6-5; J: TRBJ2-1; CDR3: CASTRDRSSNEQFF
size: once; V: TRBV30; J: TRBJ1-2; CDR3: CAWSEGQAGYTF
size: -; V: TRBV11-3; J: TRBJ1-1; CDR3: CASSSFLGTEAFF
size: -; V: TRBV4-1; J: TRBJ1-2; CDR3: CASSRDRATNYGYTF
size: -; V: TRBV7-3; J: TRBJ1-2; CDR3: CARTVNYGYTF
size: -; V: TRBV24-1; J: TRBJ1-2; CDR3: CATSDAGGGYTF
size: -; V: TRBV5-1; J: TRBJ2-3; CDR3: CASSLEKKQGVTDTQYF
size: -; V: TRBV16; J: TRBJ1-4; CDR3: CASSQYFLAGGPNEKLFF
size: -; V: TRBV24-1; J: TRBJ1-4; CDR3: CATSDFGEKLFF
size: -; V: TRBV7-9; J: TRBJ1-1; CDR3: CASSPVLKTYTEAFF
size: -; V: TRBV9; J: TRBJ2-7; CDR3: CASSETGGPTYEQYF
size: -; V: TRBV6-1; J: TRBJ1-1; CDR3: CASSELRGGTEAFF
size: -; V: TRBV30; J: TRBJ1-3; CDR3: CAWSEEGLPGNTIYF
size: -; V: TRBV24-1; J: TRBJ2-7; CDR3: CATSDSLAGGRSEQYF
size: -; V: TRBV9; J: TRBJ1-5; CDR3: CASSATGASNQPQHF
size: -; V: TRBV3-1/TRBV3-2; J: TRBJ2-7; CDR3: CASSPRQGNWEDEQYF
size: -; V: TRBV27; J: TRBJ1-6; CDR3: CASSFVTGGSPLHF
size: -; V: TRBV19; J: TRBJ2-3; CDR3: CASSVLNRGPTDTQYF